The rows below give T cell receptor beta chains drawn from one sample of a study of quantifying T cell responses using KT2 cells. TCRdb used MiXCR to reprocess the UMI-ligation and nested PCR reads, holding one entry per CDR3 protein. Altogether approximately 41,000 distinct CDR3 sequences are present, approximately 17% being singletons, with the ten largest covering less than 45%. The sample consisted of PBMCs spiked with cells of the T cell clone KT2. The receptor set was obtained from a human donor. Both conserved end residues are part of each CDR3. A D gene is named only where the DNA matches it firmly. Clone size, where shown, is once, few, many, or a class for clones that have expanded.

NA	TRBV27	TRBJ1-1	few	13	CASSLAGDTEAFF	TGTGCCAGCAGTTTAGCAGGGGACACTGAAGCTTTCTTT
TRBD1	TRBV10-3	TRBJ2-7	few	14	CATQSPGTGNEQYF	TGTGCCACCCAAAGTCCCGGGACAGGGAACGAGCAGTACTTC
TRBD1	TRBV19	TRBJ2-1	NA	15	CASSPRGTGGNEQFF	TGTGCCAGTAGTCCTCGGGGAACAGGGGGCAATGAGCAGTTCTTC
NA	TRBV12-3/TRBV12-4	TRBJ2-3	NA	11	CASSWRGTQYF	TGTGCCAGCAGTTGGCGGGGTACGCAGTATTTT
NA	TRBV5-1	TRBJ2-5	NA	14	CASSRVEGQETQYF	TGCGCCAGCAGCCGGGTCGAAGGTCAAGAGACCCAGTACTTC
TRBD1	TRBV12-3/TRBV12-4	TRBJ2-7	few	15	CASSGQGARTYEQYF	TGTGCCAGCAGCGGACAGGGGGCACGGACCTACGAGCAGTACTTC
NA	TRBV6-4	TRBJ2-3	NA	13	CASSYEETDTQYF	TGTGCCAGCAGTTATGAAGAAACAGATACGCAGTATTTT
TRBD2	TRBV20-1	TRBJ2-7	NA	13	CSARTSGSYEQYF	TGCAGTGCGCGGACTAGCGGGTCCTACGAGCAGTACTTC
NA	TRBV29-1	TRBJ2-1	many	13	CSARTGGVNEQFF	TGCAGCGCAAGGACAGGCGGGGTCAATGAGCAGTTCTTC
NA	TRBV6-6	TRBJ1-4	many	16	CASMGNALATNEKLFF	TGTGCCAGCATGGGAAACGCTCTAGCAACTAATGAAAAACTGTTTTTT
NA	TRBV18	TRBJ2-7	many	11	CASSGSYEQYF	TGTGCCAGCTCAGGGAGTTACGAGCAGTACTTC
NA	TRBV2	TRBJ1-5	few	17	CASSQTREGPSNQPQHF	TGTGCCAGCAGTCAAACTCGCGAAGGCCCCTCCAATCAGCCCCAGCATTTT
TRBD2	TRBV11-2	TRBJ2-1	few	15	CASSHYSGRSNEQFF	TGTGCCAGCAGCCACTATAGCGGGAGGTCAAATGAGCAGTTCTTC
NA	TRBV7-2	TRBJ1-1	NA	13	CASSSQGDTEAFF	TGTGCCAGCAGCTCCCAAGGGGACACTGAAGCTTTCTTT
TRBD1	TRBV25-1	TRBJ1-2	NA	15	CASSDKGAGGHGYTF	TGTGCCAGCAGTGATAAGGGGGCAGGGGGGCATGGCTACACCTTC
NA	TRBV5-6	TRBJ2-2	NA	14	CASSLSGFTGELFF	TGTGCCAGCAGCTTGAGTGGTTTCACCGGGGAGCTGTTTTTT
NA	TRBV20-1	TRBJ1-5	NA	13	CSATSGLHQPQHF	TGCAGTGCTACGTCAGGTCTTCATCAGCCCCAGCATTTT
TRBD2	TRBV20-1	TRBJ2-3	few	16	CSARGRWRGATDTQYF	TGCAGTGCTAGAGGCCGGTGGCGGGGGGCCACAGATACGCAGTATTTT
TRBD2	TRBV7-2	TRBJ2-3	many	16	CASSFVLAGGTDTQYF	TGTGCCAGCAGCTTTGTGCTAGCGGGGGGCACAGATACGCAGTATTTT
TRBD1	TRBV7-9	TRBJ1-1	many	17	CASSRREAGGENTEAFF	TGTGCCAGCAGCCGTAGAGAAGCAGGGGGCGAAAACACTGAAGCTTTCTTT
NA	TRBV15	TRBJ1-1	many	14	CATSRERGVGEAFF	TGTGCCACCAGCAGGGAGCGGGGGGTGGGTGAAGCTTTCTTT
NA	TRBV24-1	TRBJ2-1	few	13	CATSDLLGNEQFF	TGTGCCACCAGTGATTTGCTGGGGAATGAGCAGTTCTTC